The TCR beta chain under discussion was sequenced for a study of low-dose radiotherapy and immunotherapy resistance in tumors. In the study overall: Participants in Cohort 2 were given 1 Gy per fraction every two weeks, for 13 Gy over 26 weeks. It was every two weeks, one day before radiation and immunotherapy, that intravenous cyclophosphamide 200 mg/m2 was given. Oral administration of aspirin 300 mg daily occurred for four cycles, commencing at cycle 1 day 1.

Time point here: before trial treatment. Nivolumab, ipilimumab, aspirin, low-dose cyclophosphamide and low-dose radiotherapy were given to donors. Trimming removed 3 bases at V and 11 bases at J, with 9 bases between. The CDR3 runs to 11 residues. Germline CDR1 reads MNHEY; CDR2 reads SVGEGT. This clonotype was seen repeatedly, ten times or more. cDNA synthesis used a TRAV/TRBV-specific primer set for both chains. TCR amplification used roughly 18 PCR cycles, a constant-region primer and a V-primer adapter. TCRdb reanalysed the reads using MiXCR and keeps one entry per CDR3 protein. The profile shows tens of thousands of distinct CDR3 sequences, around 17% of them singletons.

The sequence came from a male donor with prostate cancer. The material sequenced was PBMCs, taken before treatment. This chain uses TRBV6-2 or TRBV6-3 with TRBJ2-3; D not certain. In DNA form, the CDR3 reads TGTGCCAGCAGTTATGGGGTCATGCAGTATTTT. As protein: CASSYGVMQYF.